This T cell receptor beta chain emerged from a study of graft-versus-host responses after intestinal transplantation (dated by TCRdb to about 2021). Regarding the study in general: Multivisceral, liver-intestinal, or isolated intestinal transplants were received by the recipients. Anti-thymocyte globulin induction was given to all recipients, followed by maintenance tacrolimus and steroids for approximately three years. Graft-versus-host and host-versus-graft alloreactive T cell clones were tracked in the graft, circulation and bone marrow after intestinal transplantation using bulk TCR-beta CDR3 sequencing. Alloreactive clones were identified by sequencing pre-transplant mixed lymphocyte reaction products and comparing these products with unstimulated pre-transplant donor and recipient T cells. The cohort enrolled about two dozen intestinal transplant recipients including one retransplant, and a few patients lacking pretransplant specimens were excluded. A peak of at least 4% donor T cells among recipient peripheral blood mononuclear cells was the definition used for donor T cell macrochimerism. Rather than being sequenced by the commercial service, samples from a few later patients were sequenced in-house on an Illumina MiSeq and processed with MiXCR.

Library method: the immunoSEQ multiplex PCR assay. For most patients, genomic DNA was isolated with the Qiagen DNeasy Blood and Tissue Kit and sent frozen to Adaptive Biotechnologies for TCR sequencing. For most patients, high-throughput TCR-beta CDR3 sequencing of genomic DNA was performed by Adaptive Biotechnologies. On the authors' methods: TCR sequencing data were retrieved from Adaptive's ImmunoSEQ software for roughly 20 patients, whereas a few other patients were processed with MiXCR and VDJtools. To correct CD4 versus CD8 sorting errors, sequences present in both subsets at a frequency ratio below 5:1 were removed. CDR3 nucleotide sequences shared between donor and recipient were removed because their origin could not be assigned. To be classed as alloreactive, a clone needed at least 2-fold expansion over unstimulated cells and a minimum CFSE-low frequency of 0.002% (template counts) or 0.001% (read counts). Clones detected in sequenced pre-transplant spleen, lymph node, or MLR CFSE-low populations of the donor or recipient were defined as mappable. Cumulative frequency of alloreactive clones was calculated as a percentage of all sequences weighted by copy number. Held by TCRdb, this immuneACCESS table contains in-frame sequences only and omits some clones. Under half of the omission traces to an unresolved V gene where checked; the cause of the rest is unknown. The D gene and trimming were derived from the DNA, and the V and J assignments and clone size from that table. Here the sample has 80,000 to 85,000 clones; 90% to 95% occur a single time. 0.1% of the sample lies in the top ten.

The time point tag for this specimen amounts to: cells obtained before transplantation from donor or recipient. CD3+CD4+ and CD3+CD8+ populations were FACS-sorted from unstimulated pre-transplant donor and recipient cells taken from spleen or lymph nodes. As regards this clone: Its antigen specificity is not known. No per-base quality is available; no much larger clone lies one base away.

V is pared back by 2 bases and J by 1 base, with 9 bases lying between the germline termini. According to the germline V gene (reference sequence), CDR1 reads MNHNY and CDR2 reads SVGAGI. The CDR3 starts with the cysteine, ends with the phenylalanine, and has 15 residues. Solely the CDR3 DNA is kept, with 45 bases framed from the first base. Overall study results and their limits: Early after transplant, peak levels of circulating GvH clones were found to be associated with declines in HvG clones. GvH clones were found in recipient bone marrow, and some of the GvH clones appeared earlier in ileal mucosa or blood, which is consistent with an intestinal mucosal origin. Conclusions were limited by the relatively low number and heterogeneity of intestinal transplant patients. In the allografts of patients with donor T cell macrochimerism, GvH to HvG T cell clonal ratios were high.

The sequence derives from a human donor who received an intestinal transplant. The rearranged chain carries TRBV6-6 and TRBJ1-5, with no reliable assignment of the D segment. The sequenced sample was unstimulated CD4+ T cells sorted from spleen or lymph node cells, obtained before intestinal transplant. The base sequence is TGTGCCAGCAGTTACGTGATCGGGAGCAATCAGCCCCAGCATTTT. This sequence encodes CASSYVIGSNQPQHF.